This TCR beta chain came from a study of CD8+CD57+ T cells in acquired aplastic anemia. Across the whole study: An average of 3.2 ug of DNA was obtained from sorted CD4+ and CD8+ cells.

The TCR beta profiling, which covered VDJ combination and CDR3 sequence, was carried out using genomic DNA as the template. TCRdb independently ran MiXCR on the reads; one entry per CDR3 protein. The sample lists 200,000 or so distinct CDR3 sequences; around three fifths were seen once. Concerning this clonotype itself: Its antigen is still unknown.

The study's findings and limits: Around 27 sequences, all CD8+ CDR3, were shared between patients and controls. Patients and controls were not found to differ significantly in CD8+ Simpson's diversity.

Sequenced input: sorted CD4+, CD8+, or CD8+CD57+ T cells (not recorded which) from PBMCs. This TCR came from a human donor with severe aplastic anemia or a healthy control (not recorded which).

As DNA, the CDR3 is TGCGCCAGCAGCCTGTCCGGGACAGGGGTTGGGGAGCAGTACTTC. This encodes CASSLSGTGVGEQYF. V and J are TRBV5-1 and TRBJ2-7; 10 nucleotides align to TRBD1. CDR3 size: 15 residues. With V trimmed by 4 bases and J by 7 bases, 11 bases remained unmatched. Germline assignment: CDR1 SGHRS and CDR2 YFSETQ.